These 30 T cell receptor beta chains were all obtained from the same sample, sequenced in a study of spatial heterogeneity in lung cancer (dated by TCRdb to about 2019). Libraries came from 5' RACE. The instrument given in TCRdb is NextSeq 500. The public reads were quality trimmed at Q25 with fastp and then assembled into clones with MiXCR by TCRdb, keeping productive beta chains. A single entry per CDR3 protein holds the most common genes and DNA from its merged rows. The sample table contains over 8,500 distinct CDR3 sequences; only one count was recorded for around 15% of them. The top ten constitute roughly an eighth of the sample. Findings and caveats that apply to the study as a whole: The tumor nonsynonymous mutation count correlated with the number of expanded intratumoral alpha and beta TCRs.

This specimen's time point label, interpreted: sample taken at primary tumor resection. No antigens are known for them. This specimen consisted of lung tumor tissue, obtained at surgery. Receptor source: a male donor with early-stage non-small cell lung cancer.

This clonotype came up many times. The chain joins TRBV12-5 to TRBJ1-6; D perhaps matches TRBD1 (5 bases). The length of the CDR3 is 15 residues. Germline CDR1 is LGHNT and CDR2 is FRNRAP. The V gene lost 4 bases and the J gene lost 4 bases, with 11 bases spanning the gap. Written as DNA, the CDR3 is TGTGCTAGTGGTTGGCTCGACAGATATAATTCACCCCTCCACTTT. Its translation: CASGWLDRYNSPLHF.

This clonotype was counted ten times or more. The rearrangement links TRBV10-3 to TRBJ1-5; a possible D gene is TRBD1 (5 bases). Trimming removed 5 bases from V and 6 bases from J, with 11 bases in between. The CDR3 extends over 13 amino acids. Looked up from germline, CDR1 is ENHRY and CDR2 is SYGVKD. CDR3 DNA sequence: TGTGCCATCAGTCGGGACGAACGTCAGCCCCAGCATTTT. Amino acid sequence: CAISRDERQPQHF.

The chain joins TRBV6-1 to TRBJ2-5; D possibly uses TRBD1 or TRBD2 (5 bases each). The V gene's germline CDR1 is MNHNS and CDR2 SASEGT. V was shortened by 3 bases and J by 1 base, with 9 bases between the two germline ends. The CDR3 is 14 amino acids. The CDR3 spells CASSESGTQETQYF. The CDR3 nucleotides read TGTGCCAGCAGTGAGTCAGGGACCCAAGAGACCCAGTACTTC.

This clonotype was detected many times. V usage is TRBV24-1 and J usage is TRBJ2-7; a possible D gene is TRBD2 (6 bases). Germline V gene sequence: CDR1 KGHDR, CDR2 SFDVKD. Trimming cost V 10 bases and J 5 bases, with 17 bases left between them. CDR3 length: 13 residues. The CDR3 loop is CATESASDHEQYF. The CDR3 nucleotides read TGTGCCACGGAATCCGCTAGCGACCACGAGCAGTACTTC.

This clonotype was detected only a few times. The chain links TRBV3-1 to TRBJ2-2, with no clear D. Germline CDR1 is LGHDT and CDR2 is YNNKEL (reference sequence). The CDR3 totals 16 residues. V was pared by 4 bases and J by 0 bases, with 12 bases between. CDR3 DNA: TGTGCCAGCAGCCGATTAGGGTCCGCGAACACCGGGGAGCTGTTTTTT. Translating gives CASSRLGSANTGELFF.

In its sample, this clonotype ranks as medium-sized. The chain carries TRBV7-3 and TRBJ2-3; D not resolved. CDR3 size: 14 residues. Germline V gene sequence: CDR1 SGHTA, CDR2 FQGTGA. V dropped 5 bases and J dropped 1 base, with 10 bases sitting between them. CDR3 loop: CASSLGAGTDTQYF. CDR3 coding DNA: TGTGCCAGCAGCCTAGGTGCAGGCACAGATACGCAGTATTTT.

Ten or more counts support this clonotype. The chain carries TRBV29-1 and TRBJ2-5; a weak D match, TRBD2 (6 bases). The CDR3 totals 14 residues. Per the germline V gene, CDR1 is SQVTM and CDR2 is ANQGSEA. Deletions cut 4 bases from V and 1 base from J, with 13 bases between. CDR3 amino acids: CSVGRRGSQETQYF. The CDR3 bases are TGCAGCGTTGGACGGAGGGGCTCCCAAGAGACCCAGTACTTC.

This clonotype was recorded at least ten times. This chain links TRBV2 with TRBJ2-1; D ambiguous. The CDR3 is 13 residues long. The V end lost 7 bases, the J end lost 5 bases, and 12 bases lay between the germline ends. Germline V lookup: CDR1 SNHLY, CDR2 FYNNEI. The DNA of the CDR3 is TGTGCCAGCAATTCCTTATGGGACAATGAGCAGTTCTTC. Encoded protein: CASNSLWDNEQFF.

In this sample, this clonotype turned up many times. V is TRBV7-9 and J is TRBJ1-1, with D maybe TRBD1 (5 bases). The CDR3 is 15 amino acids. Trimming removed 7 bases at V and 6 bases at J, with 21 bases between. Germline assignment: CDR1 SEHNR and CDR2 FQNEAQ (reference sequence). For the CDR3, the DNA is TGTGCCAGCACCACCGCCGGACATATTGCCCCTGAAGCTTTCTTT. As protein: CASTTAGHIAPEAFF.

This clonotype was picked up many times. The genes are TRBV2 and TRBJ1-1; possible D gene TRBD1, 5 bases. Germline-derived CDR1 and CDR2 are SNHLY and FYNNEI. The germline V and J ends were trimmed by 7 bases and 4 bases, with 13 bases remaining between them. CDR3 length equals 13 residues. DNA of the CDR3: TGTGCCAGCAAAACTGACAGCACCACTGAAGCTTTCTTT. This gives the protein CASKTDSTTEAFF.

At least ten counts were recorded for this clonotype. This rearrangement joins TRBV9 to TRBJ2-2, with TRBD2 matching 13 bases. The length of the CDR3 is 17 residues. CDR1 is SGDLS and CDR2 is YYNGEE in the germline V gene. Trimming at V came to 4 bases and at J to 3 bases, leaving 6 bases not matched to a gene. CDR3 region: CASSPRTSGSYTGELFF. CDR3 bases: TGTGCCAGCAGCCCAAGGACTAGCGGGAGTTACACCGGGGAGCTGTTTTTT.

By share, this clonotype counts as large. This chain connects TRBV2 to TRBJ2-5; 10 bases align to TRBD2. Germline CDR1 reads SNHLY; CDR2 reads FYNNEI. The CDR3 covers 14 residues. Germline trimming cut 4 bases from V and 4 bases from J; bases unmatched to any gene: 3. CDR3 in DNA: TGTGCCAGCAGTGTTAGGACTAGCGGAGAGACCCAGTACTTC. It is translated as CASSVRTSGETQYF.

This clonotype has at least ten counts. In nucleotides, the CDR3 is TGCAGCGTTGAGAGTGGGGAAAAACTGTTTTTT. Translating gives CSVESGEKLFF. The chain couples TRBV29-1 to TRBJ1-4, with unresolved D. Germline-derived CDR1 and CDR2 are SQVTM and ANQGSEA. The CDR3 length is 11 residues. The ends were cut back, 3 bases at V and 8 bases at J, with 7 bases in the middle.

At least ten counts were recorded for this clonotype. The chain couples TRBV7-2 to TRBJ2-3; 9 nucleotides agree with TRBD1. The CDR3 extends over 16 amino acids. V was pared by 4 bases and J by 4 bases, with 9 bases of the junction left unmatched. The germline gives CDR1 SGHTA, CDR2 FQGNSA. CDR3 DNA sequence: TGTGCCAGCAGCTCAAGGGACAGGGCAGGAGCAGATACGCAGTATTTT. Translating it yields CASSSRDRAGADTQYF. The whole variable domain, remainder taken from reference TRBV7-2 and TRBJ2-3, is GAGVSQSPSNKVTEKGKDVELRCDPISGHTALYWYRQSLGQGLEFLIYFQGNSAPDKSGLPSDRFSAERTGGSVSTLTIQRTQQEDSAVYLCASSSRDRAGADTQYFGPGTRLTVL.

This clonotype was picked up many times. The chain joins TRBV7-8 to TRBJ1-1; D perhaps matches TRBD1 (6 bases). V dropped 4 bases and J dropped 0 bases, with 9 bases sitting between them. Germline CDR1 is SGHVS and CDR2 is FQNEAQ. CDR3 length equals 14 residues. In DNA, the CDR3 is TGTGCCAGCAGCTACGGACAGCTGAACACTGAAGCTTTCTTT. Its protein product is CASSYGQLNTEAFF.

This clonotype was seen ten or more times. The rearrangement links TRBV21-1 to TRBJ1-2; the table calls TRBD1, which could not be checked here. TRBV21-1 is a pseudogene segment. CDR3 length equals 13 residues. CDR3 nucleotides: TGTGCCAGCAGCAAAGCGCATCGGGACGGCTACACCTTC. Amino acids: CASSKAHRDGYTF.

This clonotype was seen repeatedly, ten times or more. The chain employs TRBV29-1 and TRBJ2-1, with 8 positions matching TRBD1. The germline CDR1 and CDR2 sequences are SQVTM and ANQGSEA. The CDR3 length is 14 residues. The V segment lost 7 bases and the J segment 7 bases; nucleotides outside the gene matches: 12. The CDR3 bases are TGCAGCGCCCCGACAGGGGTGAAGGTGAATGAGCAGTTCTTC. It codes for CSAPTGVKVNEQFF.

This clonotype has ten or more counts. The CDR3 region has the DNA TGTGCCAGCTCGCGGGTTGGGAATCAGCCCCAGCATTTT. Its translation: CASSRVGNQPQHF. This rearrangement joins TRBV3-1 to TRBJ1-5; D gene unclear. The V gene's germline CDR1 is LGHDT and CDR2 YNNKEL (reference sequence). Trimming took 8 bases from V and 4 from J, leaving 12 bases between them. This CDR3 contains 13 residues. Using reference TRBV3-1 and TRBJ1-5 for the parts outside the CDR3, the full variable domain is DTAVSQTPKYLVTQMGNDKSIKCEQNLGHDTMYWYKQDSKKFLKIMFSYNNKELIINETVPNRFSPKSPDKAHLNLHINSLELGDSAVYFCASSRVGNQPQHFGDGTRLSIL.

This clonotype was counted at least ten times. J is TRBJ1-1 and V is TRBV7-3, with TRBD1 matching 7 bases. V dropped 4 bases and J dropped 4; count of bases not matched to a gene: 6. In germline, CDR1 is SGHTA, CDR2 FQGTGA. CDR3 length equals 14 residues. The CDR3 loop is CASSSTGLGTEAFF. CDR3 coding DNA: TGTGCCAGCAGCTCGACAGGGTTGGGCACTGAAGCTTTCTTT. The variable domain in full, with the rest retrieved from reference TRBV7-3 and TRBJ1-1, is GAGVSQTPSNKVTEKGKYVELRCDPISGHTALYWYRQSLGQGPEFLIYFQGTGAADDSGLPNDRFFAVRPEGSVSTLKIQRTERGDSAVYLCASSSTGLGTEAFFGQGTRLTVV.

This clonotype was found many times. The chain carries TRBV7-9 and TRBJ2-7, with a possible D match to TRBD1 (6 bases). Trimming pared 5 bases from V and 2 bases from J, leaving 10 bases between. The CDR3 sequence is 13 residues long. CDR1 is SEHNR, CDR2 FQNEAQ, per germline (reference sequence). In DNA form, the CDR3 reads TGTGCCAGCAGCAAAGGGGGTACCTACGAGCAGTACTTC. Translating gives CASSKGGTYEQYF.

This clonotype showed up many times. This chain joins TRBV30 and TRBJ2-3; 7 nucleotides align to TRBD1. The V gene end was trimmed by 6 bases and the J gene end by 0 bases; junction bases not matched to a gene: 9. This CDR3 contains 15 residues. From germline, CDR1 is GTSNPN and CDR2 SVGIG (reference sequence). The CDR3 DNA follows: TGTGCCTGTAGTCCGGGACAGCGAAGCACAGATACGCAGTATTTT. Translating gives CACSPGQRSTDTQYF.

This clonotype occurred a few times. This chain joins TRBV11-3 and TRBJ2-3; D assignment may be TRBD1 or TRBD2 (5 bases each). Germline loops: CDR1 SGHNT, CDR2 YENEEA. V was clipped by 7 bases and J by 2 bases, with 19 bases between them. The CDR3 contains 16 residues. The CDR3 loop reads CASTPFEGPYTDTQYF. In DNA form, the CDR3 reads TGTGCCAGCACCCCCTTCGAGGGGCCTTACACAGATACGCAGTATTTT.

Ten or more counts support this clonotype. The chain uses TRBV10-2 and TRBJ2-7, with 7 bases aligning to TRBD2. This CDR3 contains 12 residues. CDR1 and CDR2 from the germline V gene are WSHSY and SAAADI. The ends lost 6 bases at V and 3 bases at J; junction bases unmatched: 2. The CDR3 sequence is CASSPSGYEQYF. As DNA, the CDR3 is TGCGCCAGCAGCCCTAGCGGCTACGAGCAGTACTTC.

This clonotype qualifies as medium-sized (0.01 to 0.1%). The rearrangement uses TRBV6-5 and TRBJ1-2; 7 bases are a match to TRBD1. V shed 6 bases and J 5 bases; nucleotides not matched to a gene: 6. Germline values: CDR1 MNHEY, CDR2 SVGAGI. The CDR3 is 13 amino acids. The CDR3 bases are TGTGCCAGCAGCTCGGACAGGAAGTATGGCTACACCTTC. Amino acids: CASSSDRKYGYTF.

This clonotype has ten or more counts. In DNA, the CDR3 is TGCGCCAGCAGCCAAGAAACTTTATCCTACGAGCAGTACTTC. Its protein product is CASSQETLSYEQYF. The rearrangement links TRBV4-3 to TRBJ2-7; D remains unclear. This CDR3 is 14 amino acids long. Germline V gene lookup returns CDR1 LGHNA and CDR2 YSLEER. V lost 0 bases to trimming and J lost 1 base, with 7 bases between them.

This clonotype was picked up many times. This chain uses TRBV12-3 or TRBV12-4 with TRBJ1-1; D gene ambiguous. The CDR3 sequence is 13 residues long. The V end was cut by 7 bases, the J end by 5 bases, with 14 bases between. The CDR3 bases are TGTGCCAGCAACCCGGGCGTTTGGACTGAAGCTTTCTTT. It specifies CASNPGVWTEAFF.

This clonotype was found many times. This chain links TRBV9 with TRBJ2-3, with 11 bases fitting TRBD2. This CDR3 is built from 16 residues. J gave up 2 bases and V 1 base, and 3 bases lay outside the gene matches. From germline, CDR1 is SGDLS and CDR2 YYNGEE. CDR3 in DNA: TGTGCCAGCAGCGTACTAGCGGGAGGACCCACAGATACGCAGTATTTT. It codes for CASSVLAGGPTDTQYF.

The rearrangement joins TRBV7-9 to TRBJ1-1; D gene ambiguous. V was clipped by 5 bases and J by 11 bases, with 12 bases between them. Germline values: CDR1 SEHNR, CDR2 FQNEAQ (reference sequence). The CDR3 covers 11 residues. For the CDR3, the DNA is TGTGCCAGCAGCCCCGGACCATGGGCTTTCTTT. It codes for CASSPGPWAFF.

The rearrangement uses TRBV21-1 and TRBJ2-3; the D call in the table, TRBD2, was not verified against the DNA. TRBV21-1 is marked as a pseudogene. There are 16 residues in the CDR3. This chain's CDR3 is CASSKGPSGDSDTQYF. DNA for the CDR3: TGTGCCAGCAGCAAAGGCCCTAGCGGGGATTCAGATACGCAGTATTTT.

By its share, this clonotype is medium-sized. The rearrangement uses TRBV10-3 and TRBJ2-7, with 11 bases that match TRBD2. The germline gives CDR1 ENHRY, CDR2 SYGVKD. Trimming took 3 bases from V and 4 from J; bases not matched to a gene: 5. This CDR3 contains 15 residues. CDR3 nucleotides: TGTGCCATCAGTGATAGCGGGAGGGCCATGTACGAGCAGTACTTC. This gives the protein CAISDSGRAMYEQYF.